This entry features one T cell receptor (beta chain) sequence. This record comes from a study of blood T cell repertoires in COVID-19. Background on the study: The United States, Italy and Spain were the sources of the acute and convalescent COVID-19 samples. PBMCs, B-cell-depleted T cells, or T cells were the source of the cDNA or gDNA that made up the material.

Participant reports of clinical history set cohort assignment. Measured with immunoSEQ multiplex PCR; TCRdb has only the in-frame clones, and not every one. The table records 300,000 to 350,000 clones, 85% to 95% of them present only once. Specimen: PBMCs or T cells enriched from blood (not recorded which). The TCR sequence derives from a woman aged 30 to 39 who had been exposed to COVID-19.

As DNA, the CDR3 is TGTGCCAGCAGCTTTAGGCCGTCAGACACCTTCTCTGGAAACACCATATATTTT. Amino acid sequence: CASSFRPSDTFSGNTIYF. The chain joins TRBV7-9 to TRBJ1-3; unclear D gene. Germline V gene data show CDR1 as SEHNR and CDR2 as FQNEAQ (reference sequence). The CDR3 is made up of 18 amino acids. V was clipped by 3 bases and J by 0 bases, with 18 bases between them.